Listed below are T cell receptor beta chains from one sample, sequenced in a study of shared clonotypes between healthy human individuals. Assay used: immunoSEQ multiplex PCR; TCRdb lists only in-frame clones, some missing. The repertoire holds 850,000 to 1,200,000 clones, with more than 65% as singletons. The material sequenced was memory CD4+ T cells sorted from blood. The receptors stem from a young man in good health. CDR3s include the opening cysteine and the closing phenylalanine or tryptophan. Each record gives: D gene, clone size, V gene, J gene, CDR3 DNA, CDR3 protein. The D gene is left open where the match is weak. Rows may omit the clone size; those that give it use once, few, many or a size class.

NA	NA	TRBV23-1	TRBJ2-7	TGCGCCAGCCCTGCCCCGCAGGACCCCTACGAGCAGTACTTC	CASPAPQDPYEQYF
NA	NA	TRBV5-1	TRBJ2-1	TGCGCCAGCAGCTTGGTGGCGGAGCAGTTCTTC	CASSLVAEQFF
TRBD1	NA	TRBV7-2	TRBJ1-2	TGTGCCAGCAGCCCTGGACAGGGTTACTATGGCTACACCTTC	CASSPGQGYYGYTF
TRBD1	NA	TRBV30	TRBJ2-2	TGTGCCTGGCAGGGGGCGCGGGCCACCGGGGAGCTGTTTTTT	CAWQGARATGELFF
NA	NA	TRBV2	TRBJ1-5	TGTGCCAGCAGTGGGGTCGGGGGGCAGCCCCAGCATTTT	CASSGVGGQPQHF
NA	NA	TRBV6-6	TRBJ2-7	TGTGCCAGCAGTTACGGCCACGAGCAGTACTTC	CASSYGHEQYF
TRBD2	NA	TRBV7-9	TRBJ2-5	TGTGCCAGCAGTTTAGCGGGGCGAGAGACCCAGTACTTC	CASSLAGRETQYF
NA	NA	TRBV2	TRBJ2-3	TGTGCCAGCAGTTGGGGTGCGGATCCTACGCAGTATTTT	CASSWGADPTQYF
NA	NA	TRBV18	TRBJ2-5	TGTGCCAGCTCACCTCTCGGAGAGACCCAGTACTTC	CASSPLGETQYF
NA	NA	TRBV27	TRBJ1-2	TGTGCCAGCAGGAGGAACTATGGCTACACCTTC	CASRRNYGYTF
TRBD2	NA	TRBV14	TRBJ2-7	TGTGCCAGCAGCCAAGGTCTAGCGGGACCAAGTGAGCAGTACTTC	CASSQGLAGPSEQYF
TRBD2	few	TRBV5-1	TRBJ2-1	TGCGCCAGCAGCTTCCCCCCTAGCGGGACTGAGCAGTTCTTC	CASSFPPSGTEQFF
NA	NA	TRBV6-5	TRBJ1-2	TGTGCCAGCAGGGTATCTCCTACGGGAGGCTACACCTTC	CASRVSPTGGYTF
NA	NA	TRBV18	TRBJ2-7	TGTGCCAGCTCACCAATGAGCAGGGGACTCTCCTACGAGCAGTACTTC	CASSPMSRGLSYEQYF
NA	few	TRBV30	TRBJ2-7	TGTGCCTGGAGCAGGGACCGATCCTACGAGCAGTACTTC	CAWSRDRSYEQYF
NA	once	TRBV7-9	TRBJ2-5	TGTGCCAGCAGGGCGGACGGAAACCAAGAGACCCAGTACTTC	CASRADGNQETQYF
TRBD2	NA	TRBV5-4	TRBJ2-3	TGTGCCAGCAGCTTGGATCCGGGAGGGAGCACAGATACGCAGTATTTT	CASSLDPGGSTDTQYF
TRBD1	few	TRBV18	TRBJ1-5	TGTGCCAGCTCACCCTACACAGGGGACAGGGGTGGTCAGCCCCAGCATTTT	CASSPYTGDRGGQPQHF
NA	NA	TRBV10-3	TRBJ2-3	TGTGCCACAGCGAGGGGGGTGGAAGATACGCAGTATTTT	CATARGVEDTQYF